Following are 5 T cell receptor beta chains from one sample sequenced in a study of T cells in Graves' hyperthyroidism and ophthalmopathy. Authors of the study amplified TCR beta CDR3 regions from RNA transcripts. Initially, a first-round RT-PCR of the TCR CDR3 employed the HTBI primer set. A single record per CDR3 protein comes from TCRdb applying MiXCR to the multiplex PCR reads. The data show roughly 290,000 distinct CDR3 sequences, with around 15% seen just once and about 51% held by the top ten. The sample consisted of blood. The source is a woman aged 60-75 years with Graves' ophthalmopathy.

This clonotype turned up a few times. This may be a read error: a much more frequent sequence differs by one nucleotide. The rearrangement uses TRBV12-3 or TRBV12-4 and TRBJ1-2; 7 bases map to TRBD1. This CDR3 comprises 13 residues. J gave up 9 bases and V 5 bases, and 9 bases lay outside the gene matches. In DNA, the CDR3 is TGTGCCAGCAGTGCCGACAGGGACAGCAGCTACACCTTC. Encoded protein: CASSADRDSSYTF.

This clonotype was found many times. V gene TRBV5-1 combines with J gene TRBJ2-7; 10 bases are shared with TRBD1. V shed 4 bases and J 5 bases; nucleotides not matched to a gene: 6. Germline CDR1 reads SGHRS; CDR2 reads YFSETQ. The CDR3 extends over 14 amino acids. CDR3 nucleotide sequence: TGCGCCAGCAGCCCACGACAGGGGGCCAACGAGCAGTACTTC. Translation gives CASSPRQGANEQYF.

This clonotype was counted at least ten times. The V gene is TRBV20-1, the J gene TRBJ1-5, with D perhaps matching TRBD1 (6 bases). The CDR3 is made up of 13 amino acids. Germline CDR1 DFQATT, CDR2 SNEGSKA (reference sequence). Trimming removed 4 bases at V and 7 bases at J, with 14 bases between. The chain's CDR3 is CSATHRVNQPQHF. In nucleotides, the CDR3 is TGCAGTGCTACTCACAGGGTAAACCAGCCCCAGCATTTT.

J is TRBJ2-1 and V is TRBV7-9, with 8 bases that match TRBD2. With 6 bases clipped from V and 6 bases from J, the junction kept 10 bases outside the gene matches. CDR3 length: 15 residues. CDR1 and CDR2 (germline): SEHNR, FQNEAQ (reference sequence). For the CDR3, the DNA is TGTGCCAGCAGACACAGCGGGGGCCCTTCCAATGAGCAGTTCTTC. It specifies CASRHSGGPSNEQFF.

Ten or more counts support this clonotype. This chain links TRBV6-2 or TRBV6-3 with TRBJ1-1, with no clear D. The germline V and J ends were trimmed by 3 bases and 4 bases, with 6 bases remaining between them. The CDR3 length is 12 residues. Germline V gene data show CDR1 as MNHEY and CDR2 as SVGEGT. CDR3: CASSYSRTEAFF. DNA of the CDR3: TGTGCCAGCAGTTATAGTCGCACTGAAGCTTTCTTT.